The sequence of this T cell receptor beta chain was determined in a study of regulatory T cells in long-lasting Graves disease. Construction of TCR beta libraries relied on iRepertoire HTBI primers and on Arm-PCR targeting CDR3 regions. TCRdb called the multiplex PCR reads again in MiXCR, with one record for every CDR3 protein. This table has about 210,000 distinct CDR3 sequences, less than 20% appearing once. Time point meaning: newly diagnosed GD, antithyroid drugs for less than 3 months. PBMC RNA was the source of the TCR library. The same data also contributed to another study, on T cells in Graves' hyperthyroidism and ophthalmopathy.

This sequence was found in a woman aged 25 to 45 with Graves disease. Here the sequenced sample was peripheral blood mononuclear cells (PBMCs), taken at new diagnosis, from a patient treated with antithyroid drugs.

The CDR3 protein is CASSIDLWAGLQNKQFF. In DNA, the CDR3 is TGTGCCAGTAGTATAGACCTTTGGGCGGGGCTCCAGAATAAGCAGTTCTTC. The chain has TRBV19 and TRBJ2-1; the D gene is possibly TRBD2 (6 bases). V gave up 0 bases and J gave up 11 bases, with 23 bases separating them. CDR1 and CDR2 (germline): LNHDA, SQIVND (reference sequence). The CDR3 length is 17 residues. Variable domain in full (rest from reference TRBV19 and TRBJ2-1): DGGITQSPKYLFRKEGQNVTLSCEQNLNHDAMYWYRQDPGQGLRLIYYSQIVNDFQKGDIAEGYSVSREKKESFPLTVTSAQKNPTAFYLCASSIDLWAGLQNKQFFGPGTRLTVL.